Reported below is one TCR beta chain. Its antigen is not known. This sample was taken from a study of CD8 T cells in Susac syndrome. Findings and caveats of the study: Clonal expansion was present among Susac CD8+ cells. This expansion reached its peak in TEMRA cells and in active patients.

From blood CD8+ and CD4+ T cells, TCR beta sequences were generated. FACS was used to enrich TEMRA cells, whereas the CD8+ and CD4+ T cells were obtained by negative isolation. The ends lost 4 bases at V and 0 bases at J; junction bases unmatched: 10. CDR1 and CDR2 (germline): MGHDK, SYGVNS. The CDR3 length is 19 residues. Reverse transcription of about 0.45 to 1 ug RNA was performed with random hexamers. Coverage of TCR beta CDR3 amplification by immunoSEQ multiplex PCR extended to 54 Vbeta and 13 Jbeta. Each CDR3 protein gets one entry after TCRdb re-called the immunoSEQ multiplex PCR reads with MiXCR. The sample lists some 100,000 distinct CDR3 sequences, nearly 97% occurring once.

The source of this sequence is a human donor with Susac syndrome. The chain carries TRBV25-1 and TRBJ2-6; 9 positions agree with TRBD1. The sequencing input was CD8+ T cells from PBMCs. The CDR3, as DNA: TGTGCCAGCAGTGTCCCCGGGACAGGGTCTCTCTCTGGGGCCAACGTCCTGACTTTC. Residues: CASSVPGTGSLSGANVLTF.